This T cell receptor beta chain originates from a study of beta chain features in type 1 diabetes. Every bit of the isolated RNA underwent reverse transcription, so sequencing read expressed TCRB transcripts. Assay used: immunoSEQ multiplex PCR; TCRdb lists only in-frame clones, some missing. The sample has roughly 450,000 clones; about an eighth are singletons. V dropped 5 bases and J dropped 6 bases, with 8 bases sitting between them. Per the germline V gene, CDR1 is SGHDN and CDR2 is FVKESK. There are 12 residues in the CDR3. This clone showed up just a few times. Sequencing used naive CD4+ T cells from blood. The gene calls are TRBV14 and TRBJ2-1; D not resolved. The TCR originated in a woman younger than 30 in good health. The CDR3, as DNA: TGTGCCAGCAGCGCTACACGCAATGAGCAGTTCTTC. It codes for CASSATRNEQFF.